What follows are 23 T cell receptor beta chains derived from one specimen sequenced in a study of Ad26.COV2.S vaccination and SARS-CoV-2 variants. The repertoire was sequenced with immunoSEQ multiplex PCR; TCRdb's copy has only in-frame clones and lacks some. The table includes about 350,000 clones, 85% detected once. Stated treatment: some 20 received Ad26.COV2.S at low or high dose, single or two shots; roughly 5 received placebo; per-sample allocation not given. It was on day 63 after the first vaccine or placebo injection that samples were taken. Source: peripheral blood, taken in a trial of Ad26.COV2.S vaccine versus placebo. Receptors were obtained from a person between 18 and 65 years old who received the Ad26.COV2.S COVID-19 vaccine or a placebo.

This chain joins TRBV7-9 and TRBJ1-2, with D possibly TRBD1 on 6 matching bases. V lost 5 bases and J 1 base, leaving 17 bases between the germline ends. CDR3 size: 16 residues. Germline loops: CDR1 SEHNR, CDR2 FQNEAQ (reference sequence). CDR3 loop: CASSDPDRTNNYGYTF. CDR3 coding DNA: TGTGCCAGCAGCGACCCAGACAGGACCAATAACTATGGCTACACCTTC.

The rearrangement links TRBV11-3 to TRBJ2-1, with TRBD2 matching over 9 bases. CDR1 and CDR2 from the germline V gene are SGHNT and YENEEA. Losses at the gene ends were 1 base for V and 6 bases for J; bases not matched to a gene: 1. The length of the CDR3 is 14 residues. The CDR3 here is CASSLGLAVNEQFF. CDR3 coding DNA: TGTGCCAGCAGCTTAGGACTAGCGGTCAATGAGCAGTTCTTC.

J is TRBJ1-5 and V is TRBV28; 9 nucleotides agree with TRBD1. CDR3 length: 16 residues. With V trimmed by 7 bases and J by 2 bases, 9 bases remained unmatched. Germline CDR1 is MDHEN and CDR2 is SYDVKM. Written as DNA, the CDR3 is TGTGCCAGCATTCACGCGGACAGGGGTGGCAATCAGCCCCAGCATTTT. As protein: CASIHADRGGNQPQHF.

The chain uses TRBV29-1 and TRBJ2-5; 12 bases map to TRBD1. V dropped 7 bases and J dropped 5; count of bases not matched to a gene: 8. Germline V lookup: CDR1 SQVTM, CDR2 ANQGSEA. The CDR3 is 14 residues long. CDR3 region: CSGSGTGGLETQYF. In DNA form, the CDR3 reads TGCAGCGGGTCCGGGACAGGGGGCTTGGAGACCCAGTACTTC.

V usage is TRBV7-7 and J usage is TRBJ2-1, with TRBD2 matching over 10 bases. V was clipped by 10 bases and J by 4 bases; unmatched bases: 10. The CDR3 totals 15 residues. The germline V gene encodes CDR1 SSHAT and CDR2 FNYEAQ (reference sequence). As DNA, the CDR3 is TGTGCCATCAAAATAGCGGGAGGTACTTACAATGAGCAGTTCTTC. Amino acid sequence: CAIKIAGGTYNEQFF.

The J gene is TRBJ2-5, the V gene TRBV6-5; D perhaps matches TRBD1 (5 bases). Germline loops: CDR1 MNHEY, CDR2 SVGAGI. The germline V and J ends were trimmed by 4 bases and 3 bases, with 18 bases remaining between them. CDR3 size: 16 residues. The CDR3 sequence: CASSWGREGDKETQYF. CDR3 sequence (DNA): TGTGCCAGCAGTTGGGGCAGGGAAGGCGACAAAGAGACCCAGTACTTC.

The rearrangement joins TRBV10-3 to TRBJ2-7; 9 positions match TRBD2. The germline gives CDR1 ENHRY, CDR2 SYGVKD. V lost 7 bases and J lost 0; bases outside the gene matches: 4. The CDR3 runs 14 residues. The CDR3: CAITSSGNSYEQYF. CDR3 coding DNA: TGTGCCATCACTTCTAGCGGGAACTCCTACGAGCAGTACTTC.

This clone was seen more than once but under ten times. V usage is TRBV30 and J usage is TRBJ2-6; TRBD1 agrees at 8 bases. CDR3 size: 18 residues. The germline CDR1 and CDR2 sequences are GTSNPN and SVGIG (reference sequence). J lost 2 bases, V lost 5 bases, and 14 bases had no gene match. The CDR3 loop reads CAWRPLGQGSPGANVLTF. In DNA form, the CDR3 reads TGTGCCTGGCGACCGCTAGGACAGGGCAGCCCTGGGGCCAACGTCCTGACTTTC. The variable domain in full, with the rest retrieved from reference TRBV30 and TRBJ2-6, is SQTIHQWPATLVQPVGSPLSLECTVEGTSNPNLYWYRQAAGRGLQLLFYSVGIGQISSEVPQNLSASRPQDRQFILSSKKLLLSDSGFYLCAWRPLGQGSPGANVLTFGAGSRLTVL.

Points on this clone: A read error may account for a junction end that differs from germline. The chain links TRBV19 to TRBJ2-1; the D is unclear. From germline, CDR1 is LNHDA and CDR2 SQIVND (reference sequence). This CDR3 is built from 14 residues. CDR3 DNA: TGTGCCAGTAGGATAGGAGAAGGTTACAATGAGCAGTTCTTC. It codes for CASRIGEGYNEQFF.

The V gene is TRBV19, the J gene TRBJ1-5; 10 bases line up with TRBD1. Germline V gives CDR1 LNHDA, CDR2 SQIVND (reference sequence). The V gene end was trimmed by 5 bases and the J gene end by 4 bases; junction bases not matched to a gene: 20. The CDR3 totals 20 residues. The CDR3 reads CASSLRDRGKKTDRNQPQHF. In DNA form, the CDR3 reads TGTGCCAGTAGTCTCCGGGACAGGGGTAAGAAAACCGACCGGAATCAGCCCCAGCATTTT.

As to this clone: The sample has other DNA sequences that encode this CDR3 too. This chain links TRBV30 with TRBJ2-1, with a tentative D call TRBD1 (6 bases). This CDR3 has 12 amino acids. From germline, CDR1 is GTSNPN and CDR2 SVGIG (reference sequence). Trimming cost V 0 bases and J 7 bases, with 7 bases left between them. The CDR3 spells CAWSVQGNEQFF. CDR3 coding DNA: TGTGCCTGGAGTGTACAGGGAAATGAGCAGTTCTTC.

The rearrangement joins TRBV7-2 to TRBJ1-1; D unresolved. Germline V gene data show CDR1 as SGHTA and CDR2 as FQGNSA. The CDR3 loop spans 15 amino acids. Trimming left V 2 bases short and J 7 bases short, with 17 bases between. CDR3 bases: TGTGCCAGCAGCTTAAAGAGCGCTCTCCGGGATGAAGCTTTCTTT. The encoded protein is CASSLKSALRDEAFF. Full variable domain (missing parts from reference TRBV7-2 and TRBJ1-1): GAGVSQSPSNKVTEKGKDVELRCDPISGHTALYWYRQSLGQGLEFLIYFQGNSAPDKSGLPSDRFSAERTGGSVSTLTIQRTQQEDSAVYLCASSLKSALRDEAFFGQGTRLTVV.

This clone has a handful of counts. This rearrangement joins TRBV7-9 to TRBJ1-5; TRBD1 matches 7 bases. In germline, CDR1 is SEHNR, CDR2 FQNEAQ (reference sequence). J lost 5 bases, V lost 5 bases, and 6 bases had no gene match. This CDR3 has 14 amino acids. The CDR3 is CASSTDRVHQPQHF. CDR3 sequence (DNA): TGTGCCAGCAGCACCGACAGGGTTCATCAGCCCCAGCATTTT.

This clone showed up just once. The chain joins TRBV20-1 to TRBJ1-2, with 7 bases lining up with TRBD1. The CDR3 spans 11 residues. V shed 3 bases, J shed 9 bases, and the junction held 4 bases outside the gene matches. The germline gives CDR1 DFQATT, CDR2 SNEGSKA (reference sequence). CDR3 coding DNA: TGCAGTGCTAGTTTAAGGGGGCGCTACACCTTC. Amino acids: CSASLRGRYTF.

This chain connects TRBV7-9 to TRBJ1-1; D not resolved. Per germline, CDR1 SEHNR and CDR2 FQNEAQ (reference sequence). V lost 5 bases, J lost 4 bases, and 20 bases lay in between. The CDR3 runs 16 residues. As DNA, the CDR3 is TGTGCCAGCAGCCCATCCGCTGTCCCTGTGAGCACTGAAGCTTTCTTT. Translating it yields CASSPSAVPVSTEAFF.

The chain employs TRBV7-6 and TRBJ1-1, with D hard to call. Trimming cost V 1 base and J 1 base, with 7 bases left between them. The germline CDR1 and CDR2 sequences are SGHVS and FNYEAQ. The CDR3 extends over 14 amino acids. CDR3 protein: CASSLVNKNTEAFF. The DNA of the CDR3 is TGTGCCAGCAGCTTAGTTAACAAGAACACTGAAGCTTTCTTT.

A remark on this clone: The same CDR3 also results from other DNA sequences found in this sample. The chain is built from TRBV5-4 and TRBJ1-4, with 9 nucleotides matching TRBD1. The germline CDR1 and CDR2 sequences are SGHNT and YYREEE (reference sequence). The J segment lost 7 bases and the V segment lost 3 bases, leaving 4 bases of the junction unmatched. The CDR3 has 14 amino acids. The CDR3 DNA reads TGTGCCAGCAGCTCGGACAGGGGAAGTGAAAAACTGTTTTTT. This translates into CASSSDRGSEKLFF.

The J gene is TRBJ2-7, the V gene TRBV27; D is tentatively TRBD1 or TRBD2 (5 bases each). The CDR3 covers 14 residues. V was clipped by 3 bases and J by 4 bases, with 13 bases between them. Germline V gives CDR1 MNHEY, CDR2 SMNVEV (reference sequence). The CDR3 DNA reads as TGTGCCAGCAGTTTGTCCAGGTGGGGGTACGAGCAGTACTTC. Its protein product is CASSLSRWGYEQYF.

The chain combines TRBV6-2 or TRBV6-3 with TRBJ1-5; no clear D gene. Trimming pared 7 bases from V and 0 bases from J, leaving 19 bases between. The CDR3 covers 17 residues. CDR1 MNHEY and CDR2 SVGEGT come from the germline V gene. As DNA, the CDR3 is TGTGCCAGCACATACTCTATCGGGGAGAATAGCAATCAGCCCCAGCATTTT. It translates to CASTYSIGENSNQPQHF.

Regarding this clone: Distinct nucleotide sequences in the sample also encode this CDR3. This chain uses TRBV28 with TRBJ2-7; D is undetermined. V was pared by 3 bases and J by 1 base, with 7 bases between. This CDR3 is built from 13 residues. Germline CDR1 is MDHEN and CDR2 is SYDVKM. DNA of the CDR3: TGTGCCAGCAGTTTGGGCAGGTCCTACGAGCAGTACTTC. Protein: CASSLGRSYEQYF.

The rearrangement links TRBV11-2 to TRBJ2-7, with D perhaps matching TRBD1 (5 bases). The germline V and J ends were trimmed by 0 bases and 0 bases, with 9 bases remaining between them. This CDR3 is built from 15 residues. Germline lookup yields CDR1 SGHAT and CDR2 FQNNGV. Here the CDR3 reads CASSLDRVSSYEQYF. CDR3 nucleotides: TGTGCCAGCAGCTTAGACAGGGTCAGCTCCTACGAGCAGTACTTC.

The V gene is TRBV5-4, the J gene TRBJ2-3; D remains unclear. The CDR3 totals 12 residues. Germline CDR1 is SGHNT and CDR2 is YYREEE (reference sequence). The V end was cut by 9 bases, the J end by 2 bases, with 10 bases between. The DNA for the CDR3 is TGTGCCACCCATAGGGACACAGATACGCAGTATTTT. Protein product: CATHRDTDTQYF. Variable domain in full (rest from reference TRBV5-4 and TRBJ2-3): ETGVTQSPTHLIKTRGQQVTLRCSSQSGHNTVSWYQQALGQGPQFIFQYYREEENGRGNFPPRFSGLQFPNYSSELNVNALELDDSALYLCATHRDTDTQYFGPGTRLTVL.

This clone was counted once. V and J are TRBV19 and TRBJ2-1; TRBD2 aligns across 9 bases. The CDR3 is made up of 15 amino acids. CDR1 is LNHDA, CDR2 SQIVND, per germline (reference sequence). V was clipped by 10 bases and J by 6 bases; unmatched bases: 13. The CDR3 bases are TGTGCCACCAAGCGGGGGGCCGCTTACGCCAATGAGCAGTTCTTC. This sequence encodes CATKRGAAYANEQFF.